This T cell receptor beta chain derives from a study of T cells in Graves' hyperthyroidism and ophthalmopathy (dated by TCRdb to between 2018 and 2021). About the study as a whole: Peripheral blood was sampled at the time of initial diagnosis, prior to any treatment. A discovery cohort of roughly 100 patients, 43 with Graves' ophthalmopathy and fewer than 65 with stable Graves' hyperthyroidism, was used to find distinguishing TCR V-J signatures. Prospective prediction of ophthalmopathy was tested in an independent validation cohort of under 20 hyperthyroidism patients and 17 patients who later progressed to ophthalmopathy. The 100 discovery patients were randomly divided into training and test sets at a 7:3 ratio. In addition, the study compared T-cell repertoires in thyroid tissue and in blood from several Graves' hyperthyroidism patients. After sampling, hyperthyroidism patients received methimazole starting at 30 mg daily, and ophthalmopathy patients received high-dose intravenous methylprednisolone. According to the paper, TCR Vbeta CDR3 sequencing was carried out on about 140 peripheral blood samples, which came from 40 to 45 ophthalmopathy, under 80 hyperthyroidism and approximately 17 progressor patients.

This clonotype has ten or more counts. Its antigen remains undetermined. Per-base qualities were not stored, and no clone one base away is much larger. The TCR beta CDR3 regions were amplified from the RNA transcripts. A first-round RT-PCR of the TCR CDR3 used the HTBI primer set with the Qiagen OneStep RT-PCR kit. Libraries were constructed in a second round of multiplex PCR, after which size selection and purification were carried out. Libraries were sequenced paired-end with 100 bp reads on an Illumina HiSeq2000. The study's processing was this. SOAPnuke was used to process the raw data, with reads discarded if the reads contained adapters or uncalled bases, had a mean Phred below 15, or lacked an exact constant-primer or identifier match. High-quality paired reads were merged using COPE v1.2.5, and each unique nucleotide sequence was defined as a clonotype. MiTCR v1.1 was used to align clonotypes to the IMGT TRBV, TRBD and TRBJ reference segments. Only V-J combinations with frequency above 0.0001, covering approximately 99% of repertoires, were analysed. A TCS score was defined as the ratio of F50 (clonal expansion) to E x V (chaos), with BLOSUM62-based TCRdist applied between CDR3 peptides within each V-J. Welch's t-statistics and random forest reduced roughly 540 V-J features to 13, which were used in a naive Bayes classifier (R e1071). TCRdb reworked the public reads: Q25 trimming with fastp, MiXCR clone assembly, productive beta chains retained. Every distinct CDR3 protein forms one entry, paired with its most common genes and DNA. What appears here as the V and J calls and clone size reflects TCRdb's work, not the paper's. Recorded for this sample are roughly 640,000 distinct CDR3 sequences; 16% of them occurred a single time. Clones ranked in the top ten supply about 3.5% of the sample.

General findings and caveats noted by the study authors: Sample size was not statistically predetermined, and investigators were not blinded to group allocation. In validation, the model predicted progression to ophthalmopathy with roughly 66% sensitivity and around 72% specificity, a median of 6.5 months before onset. A model built on a 13 V-J signature distinguished ophthalmopathy from stable hyperthyroidism, reaching 87.88% sensitivity and approximately 81% specificity in cross-validation and 80%/75% in testing. Most expanded thyroid clonotypes (frequency above 0.001) were also found in blood, which suggests that blood repertoires may mirror thyroid immune responses.

There are 13 amino acids in the CDR3, from cysteine to phenylalanine inclusive. The retained sequence is limited to the CDR3, 39 bases, with the frame set at the first base. For CDR1 and CDR2, the germline V gene (reference sequence) lists DFQATT and SNEGSKA. The trim is 2 bases for V and 2 bases for J, with a gap of 9 bases between the germline ends. Ophthalmopathy patients had moderately to severely active disease, Clinical Activity Score of at least 3, NOSPECS grade of at least 4, and duration under 3 months. The study excluded patients with uncontrolled infections, other autoimmune diseases, pregnancy or lactation. Diagnoses relied on clinical symptoms, serum thyroxine and TRAb, thyroid ultrasound and orbital computed tomography. PBMCs were separated from roughly 10 ml of fresh peripheral blood using Ficoll-Paque density gradient centrifugation. Total RNA was extracted using Trizol reagent, and RNA quality was assessed on an Agilent 2100 Bioanalyzer.

Sequencing input: blood. The receptor was isolated from a woman in her thirties or forties with Graves' ophthalmopathy. The chain is made from TRBV20-1 and TRBJ1-1; no D segment can be confidently identified. The nucleotide sequence is given as TGCAGTGCTAGACACACAGCTAACACTGAAGCTTTCTTT. This encodes CSARHTANTEAFF.